Sequencing of this TCR beta chain was carried out in a study of T cell responses to AZD1222 COVID-19 vaccine. Sequencing was performed with immunoSEQ multiplex PCR; in TCRdb, only in-frame clones are kept and a portion is missing. The repertoire consists of 160,000 or so clones, with roughly nine tenths occurring once and the leading ten covering approximately 2%. General study points: Most donors were white British and more were female, and clonal diversity was possibly underestimated. Unmutated variant regions reportedly attract nearly half of all spike-specific TCRs. Spike-specific TCR breadth and depth grew following two AZD1222 doses.

The V and J ends lost 6 bases and 5 bases, in that order; junction bases with no gene match: 10. CDR3 size: 16 residues. Germline values: CDR1 MNHNY, CDR2 SVGAGI (reference sequence). In regard to this clone: What it recognizes is unknown.

The genes are TRBV6-6 and TRBJ2-1, with 10 nucleotides matching TRBD2. The sample in question was peripheral blood, obtained on day 0 of AZD1222 vaccination. This TCR derives from an adult in good health. Written as DNA, the CDR3 is TGTGCCAGCAGCCGCCTCCTAGCGGGAGCCCACAATGAGCAGTTCTTC. It translates to CASSRLLAGAHNEQFF.